This TCR beta chain derives from a study of shared clonotypes between healthy human individuals. The study, taken as a whole, reports: Across subsets, estimated richness was generally greater for naive than for memory populations.

TCRdb's table, derived via immunoSEQ multiplex PCR, lists solely in-frame clones and lacks some. The sample lists fewer than 1.6 million clones; less than 99% were seen once. The CDR3 is made up of 15 amino acids. Germline V CDR1 and CDR2: LNHNV, YYDKDF (reference sequence). The V and J ends lost 4 bases and 0 bases respectively, with 12 bases between them. With respect to this clone: The target antigen is unknown.

The V and J genes are TRBV15 and TRBJ2-5; D is possibly TRBD1 (6 bases). This receptor was identified in a man aged 30 to 39 in good health. The sequencing sample was made of naive CD4+ T cells sorted from blood. The sample's subset: CD45RA+ positively selected. The CDR3 sequence is CATSIRDTHQETQYF. CDR3 coding DNA: TGTGCCACCAGCATAAGGGACACTCACCAAGAGACCCAGTACTTC. The full variable domain, completed using reference TRBV15 and TRBJ2-5, is DAMVIQNPRYQVTQFGKPVTLSCSQTLNHNVMYWYQQKSSQAPKLLFHYYDKDFNNEADTPDNFQSRRPNTSFCFLDIRSPGLGDTAMYLCATSIRDTHQETQYFGPGTRLLVL.